This is a list of T cell receptor beta chains from one sample in a study of blood T cell repertoires in COVID-19. Generated by immunoSEQ multiplex PCR, the TCRdb table keeps only in-frame clones and is missing some. The table shows some 530,000 clones, with approximately 90% occurring only once. The specimen sequenced was PBMCs or T cells enriched from blood (not recorded which). The receptors derive from a woman aged 60-75 years who had recovered from COVID-19. CDR3s include the opening cysteine and the closing phenylalanine or tryptophan. Each record gives: D gene, J gene, CDR3 length, V gene, clone size, CDR3 protein, CDR3 DNA. The D gene is left open where the match is weak. Rows may omit the clone size; those that give it use once, few, many or a size class.

>-|TRBJ2-6|18|TRBV5-6|-
CASSLPTVRGSGANVLTF
TGTGCCAGCAGCTTGCCAACCGTCAGGGGCTCTGGGGCCAACGTCCTGACTTTC
>TRBD2|TRBJ2-7|15|TRBV15|-
CATSSRGAGTYEQYF
TGTGCCACCAGCTCCCGGGGAGCGGGGACTTACGAGCAGTACTTC
>TRBD2|TRBJ2-7|16|TRBV3-1/TRBV3-2|-
CASSQVFSGGSYEQYF
TGTGCCAGCAGCCAAGTCTTTAGCGGGGGGTCCTACGAGCAGTACTTC
>-|TRBJ1-5|13|TRBV12-3/TRBV12-4|-
CASSLGNGQPQHF
TGTGCCAGCAGTTTAGGGAACGGGCAGCCCCAGCATTTT
>TRBD1|TRBJ1-6|16|TRBV28|-
CASSSDGDRGFSPLHF
TGTGCCAGCAGTTCCGACGGGGACAGGGGATTTTCACCCCTCCACTTT
>TRBD2|TRBJ2-1|15|TRBV5-1|-
CASTISGGSYNEQFF
TGCGCCAGCACGATTAGCGGGGGGAGTTACAATGAGCAGTTCTTC
>-|TRBJ1-2|18|TRBV7-7|-
CASSLPASQTRPTYGYTF
TGTGCCAGCAGCTTACCCGCCTCTCAGACAAGGCCCACCTATGGCTACACCTTC
>TRBD1|TRBJ1-6|16|TRBV5-4|-
CASSGGTGGTNSPLHF
TGTGCCAGCAGCGGGGGGACAGGGGGGACCAATTCACCCCTCCACTTT
>-|TRBJ2-5|17|TRBV27|-
CASSLYALGGDSETQYF
TGTGCCAGCAGTCTTTACGCTCTCGGGGGGGACAGTGAGACCCAGTACTTC
>TRBD1|TRBJ2-2|15|TRBV5-4|-
CASSWDRVNTGELFF
TGTGCCAGCAGCTGGGACAGGGTGAACACCGGGGAGCTGTTTTTT
>-|TRBJ2-1|14|TRBV11-2|-
CASSRPTGYDEQFF
TGTGCCAGCAGCCGACCCACAGGGTATGATGAGCAGTTCTTC
>-|TRBJ1-3|13|TRBV30|-
CAWSLFSGNTIYF
TGTGCCTGGAGTTTATTCTCTGGAAACACCATATATTTT
>TRBD1|TRBJ1-1|15|TRBV19|-
CASSILTHTGAQPFF
TGTGCCAGTAGTATTTTAACACACACAGGGGCCCAACCTTTCTTT
>-|TRBJ2-5|17|TRBV3-1/TRBV3-2|once
CASSQWGEGVGKETQYF
TGTGCCAGCAGCCAATGGGGCGAAGGGGTAGGAAAAGAGACCCAGTACTTC
>-|TRBJ2-3|14|TRBV6-5|-
CASKLGHGTDTQYF
TGTGCCAGCAAACTGGGGCACGGCACAGATACGCAGTATTTT
>-|TRBJ2-3|15|TRBV10-3|-
CAIAFEGGGTDTQYF
TGTGCCATTGCCTTCGAGGGGGGGGGCACAGATACGCAGTATTTT
>-|TRBJ2-2|13|TRBV7-2|-
CASSRRVTGELFF
TGTGCCAGCAGCAGACGGGTCACCGGGGAGCTGTTTTTT